Below are 28 T cell receptor beta chains sequenced from a single sample in a study of CD8 T cells in ankylosing spondylitis. TCRdb re-analysed the 5' RACE reads in MiXCR, keeping a single row per CDR3 protein. The sample includes some 23,000 distinct CDR3 sequences, just over 2.5% of them seen just once. The sequenced sample was blood, either unsorted or a sorted T cell fraction (not recorded which). The receptors originated from a female donor with ankylosing spondylitis or in good health (not recorded which).

This clonotype was observed at least ten times. V and J are TRBV9 and TRBJ1-2; the D gene is possibly TRBD1 (5 bases). CDR3 length: 16 residues. Trimming pared 4 bases from V and 0 bases from J, leaving 16 bases between. Germline CDR1 SGDLS, CDR2 YYNGEE. This CDR3 reads CASSYLPTDSNYGYTF. The CDR3 region has the DNA TGTGCCAGCAGCTATCTTCCGACAGACTCTAACTATGGCTACACCTTC.

This clonotype was counted at least ten times. This chain uses TRBV9 with TRBJ1-2, with 8 nucleotides matching TRBD1. Per the germline V gene, CDR1 is SGDLS and CDR2 is YYNGEE. This CDR3 contains 15 residues. The ends lost 1 base at V and 2 bases at J; junction bases unmatched: 4. The CDR3: CASSVSGQGNYGYTF. The CDR3 DNA sequence: TGTGCCAGCAGCGTAAGCGGACAGGGAAACTATGGCTACACCTTC.

This clonotype occurred a few times. One end of the junction varies from germline; a read error may be responsible. The V gene is TRBV9, the J gene TRBJ2-1; D ambiguous. This CDR3 contains 12 residues. CDR1 is SGDLS and CDR2 is YYNGEE in the germline V gene. CDR3 DNA: TGTGCCAGCAGCGTAGCTGGCAGGCGAATAATCTTC. It translates to CASSVAGRRIIF. The full variable domain, completed using reference TRBV9 and TRBJ2-1, is DSGVTQTPKHLITATGQRVTLRCSPRSGDLSVYWYQQSLDQGLQFLIQYYNGEERAKGNILERFSAQQFPDLHSELNLSSLELGDSALYFCASSVAGRRIIFGPGTRLTVL.

This clonotype has a count of ten or more. This sequence joins TRBV9 and TRBJ1-6; TRBD1 matches 10 bases. The V gene end was trimmed by 3 bases and the J gene end by 2 bases; junction bases not matched to a gene: 5. CDR3 size: 17 residues. The germline V gene encodes CDR1 SGDLS and CDR2 YYNGEE. The CDR3 sequence: CASSDGQGGTYNSPLHF. The CDR3 DNA follows: TGTGCCAGCAGCGACGGACAGGGGGGCACCTATAATTCACCCCTCCACTTT.

At least ten counts were recorded for this clonotype. The V gene is TRBV9, the J gene TRBJ2-1, with 12 bases matching TRBD1. The CDR3 runs 15 residues. The germline V gene has CDR1 SGDLS and CDR2 YYNGEE. V dropped 4 bases and J dropped 5; count of bases not matched to a gene: 4. CDR3 in amino acids: CASSYGTGGHNEQFF. As DNA, the CDR3 is TGTGCCAGCAGCTACGGGACAGGGGGCCACAATGAGCAGTTCTTC.

This clonotype was recorded at least ten times. The chain has TRBV9 and TRBJ2-7, with D unclear. The germline gives CDR1 SGDLS, CDR2 YYNGEE. The CDR3 has 14 residues. Trimming took off 6 bases at V and 6 bases at J, with 19 bases between the two ends. The CDR3: CASNNDSPLGEQYF. The CDR3, as DNA: TGTGCCAGCAACAACGACTCTCCCCTCGGCGAGCAGTACTTC.

In this sample, this clonotype turned up many times. This sequence joins TRBV9 and TRBJ2-7; D could derive from TRBD1 or TRBD2 (7 bases each). The germline CDR1 and CDR2 sequences are SGDLS and YYNGEE. CDR3 length: 14 amino acids. V was pared by 3 bases and J by 5 bases, with 15 bases between. CDR3 loop: CASSGGGQFHEQYF. The CDR3 DNA is TGTGCCAGCAGCGGGGGGGGACAGTTCCACGAGCAGTACTTC.

Many counts were recorded for this clonotype. The chain carries TRBV9 and TRBJ2-2, with D perhaps matching TRBD1 or TRBD2 (5 bases each). The CDR3 consists of 14 residues. V was trimmed by 4 bases and J by 7 bases, leaving 14 bases between them. Germline V lookup: CDR1 SGDLS, CDR2 YYNGEE. DNA for the CDR3: TGTGCCAGCAGCTGGGGGACGGTGAACGGGGAGCTGTTTTTT. Translating gives CASSWGTVNGELFF.

This clonotype was found many times. The rearrangement joins TRBV9 to TRBJ1-4; D perhaps matches TRBD1 (6 bases). V was cut by 4 bases and J by 5 bases, with 15 bases left in between. The germline CDR1 and CDR2 sequences are SGDLS and YYNGEE. The CDR3 sequence is 15 residues long. CDR3 region: CASSSSDRINEKLFF. As DNA, the CDR3 is TGTGCCAGCAGCTCCTCGGACAGAATAAATGAAAAACTGTTTTTT.

This clonotype was counted ten times or more. The chain carries TRBV12-3 or TRBV12-4 and TRBJ1-2; 10 bases match TRBD1. V lost 8 bases to trimming and J lost 9 bases; unmatched junction nucleotides: 12. The CDR3 extends over 14 amino acids. CDR3 region: CASWGGQGFHSYTF. As DNA, the CDR3 is TGTGCCAGCTGGGGGGGACAGGGGTTTCATAGCTACACCTTC.

This clonotype was seen repeatedly, ten times or more. CDR3 region: CASSYSLPPNQETQYF. CDR3 nucleotides: TGTGCCAGCAGTTACTCCCTACCGCCCAACCAAGAGACCCAGTACTTC. The chain couples TRBV6-5 to TRBJ2-5; D gene unclear. The CDR3 length is 16 residues. V lost 0 bases and J lost 0, with 11 bases in between. The germline CDR1 and CDR2 sequences are MNHEY and SVGAGI.

Ten or more counts support this clonotype. V gene TRBV9 combines with J gene TRBJ1-4; 7 bases are shared with TRBD1. Germline CDR1 is SGDLS and CDR2 is YYNGEE. The CDR3 spans 13 residues. V was clipped by 0 bases and J by 8 bases; unmatched bases: 1. The CDR3 DNA follows: TGTGCCAGCAGCGTAGAACAGGGGGAAAAACTGTTTTTT. Amino acid sequence: CASSVEQGEKLFF.

The table lists this clonotype with a few counts. V and J are TRBV9 and TRBJ2-5; perhaps TRBD2 as D (5 bases). V lost 4 bases, J lost 5 bases, and 12 bases lay in between. There are 13 residues in the CDR3. The V gene's germline CDR1 is SGDLS and CDR2 YYNGEE. CDR3 in amino acids: CASSRRLGETQYF. Written as DNA, the CDR3 is TGTGCCAGCAGCCGGAGGTTGGGGGAGACCCAGTACTTC.

In its sample, this clonotype was seen many times. The chain combines TRBV9 with TRBJ2-1; D not resolved. CDR3 length equals 15 residues. Trimming shortened V by 0 bases and J by 4 bases, and 11 bases separated the two germline ends. CDR1 is SGDLS, CDR2 YYNGEE, per germline. This CDR3 reads CASSVVGIGYNEQFF. The CDR3 DNA is TGTGCCAGCAGCGTAGTGGGAATCGGGTACAATGAGCAGTTCTTC.

In this sample, this clonotype turned up many times. As DNA, the CDR3 is TGTGCCAGCAGCGTAGTTAGGGGGGGAGCTGAAGCTTTCTTT. This sequence encodes CASSVVRGGAEAFF. This chain links TRBV9 with TRBJ1-1, with D maybe TRBD1 (6 bases). The CDR3 loop spans 14 amino acids. Germline V gene lookup returns CDR1 SGDLS and CDR2 YYNGEE. Trimming stripped 0 bases from V and 6 bases from J, with 12 bases between. Supplemented by reference TRBV9 and TRBJ1-1, the full variable domain reads DSGVTQTPKHLITATGQRVTLRCSPRSGDLSVYWYQQSLDQGLQFLIQYYNGEERAKGNILERFSAQQFPDLHSELNLSSLELGDSALYFCASSVVRGGAEAFFGQGTRLTVV.

This clonotype was detected many times. This chain connects TRBV9 to TRBJ2-2, with 8 bases matching TRBD2. V shed 4 bases, J shed 5 bases, and the junction held 10 bases outside the gene matches. Germline values: CDR1 SGDLS, CDR2 YYNGEE. This CDR3 has 16 amino acids. CDR3 region: CASSPARGAQTGELFF. The CDR3 coding sequence is TGTGCCAGCAGCCCCGCGCGGGGGGCCCAAACCGGGGAGCTGTTTTTT.

The chain joins TRBV9 to TRBJ1-5, with TRBD1 matching over 9 bases. With V trimmed by 3 bases and J by 2 bases, 3 bases remained unmatched. This CDR3 is 15 amino acids long. Germline loops: CDR1 SGDLS, CDR2 YYNGEE. In DNA form, the CDR3 reads TGTGCCAGCAGCGGGGGACAGGGAGGCAATCAGCCCCAGCATTTT. Amino acid sequence: CASSGGQGGNQPQHF.

In its sample, this clonotype was seen many times. The chain uses TRBV9 and TRBJ2-3; D is unclear. This CDR3 contains 15 residues. V shed 0 bases and J shed 2 bases, with 10 bases lying between them. The germline V gene encodes CDR1 SGDLS and CDR2 YYNGEE. The CDR3 loop is CASSVAVGTTDTQYF. CDR3 DNA: TGTGCCAGCAGCGTAGCGGTTGGCACCACAGATACGCAGTATTTT.

Concerning this clonotype: This may be a read error: a much more frequent sequence differs by one nucleotide. This rearrangement joins TRBV9 to TRBJ2-2; perhaps TRBD2 as D (5 bases). Germline V gives CDR1 SGDLS, CDR2 YYNGEE. Trimming shortened V by 4 bases and J by 0 bases, and 10 bases separated the two germline ends. The CDR3 contains 15 residues. CDR3 nucleotide sequence: TGTGCCAGCAGCTATCACGGGGCGAACACCGGGGAGCTGTTTTTT. Amino acids: CASSYHGANTGELFF.

This clonotype was counted ten times or more. The chain couples TRBV9 to TRBJ2-5; 11 positions match TRBD2. Germline CDR1 SGDLS, CDR2 YYNGEE. This CDR3 is built from 18 residues. J gave up 5 bases and V 3 bases, and 15 bases lay outside the gene matches. CDR3 sequence reads: CASSGLGASGGHRETQYF. CDR3 bases: TGTGCCAGCAGCGGGCTGGGTGCTAGCGGGGGGCACAGGGAGACCCAGTACTTC.

This clonotype occurred many times. The chain recombines TRBV9 with TRBJ2-7; 9 nucleotides align to TRBD1. CDR3 length: 14 residues. The junction had 4 bases not matched to a gene; V was cut back by 3 bases and J by 3 bases. Germline CDR1 is SGDLS and CDR2 is YYNGEE. DNA for the CDR3: TGTGCCAGCAGCGCGGACAGGGGCAACTACGAGCAGTACTTC. Its protein product is CASSADRGNYEQYF.

This clonotype was counted at least ten times. The chain links TRBV9 to TRBJ1-1, with 8 bases lining up with TRBD1. V lost 4 bases, J lost 3 bases, and 8 bases stayed unmatched. The CDR3 extends over 15 amino acids. Germline V gene lookup returns CDR1 SGDLS and CDR2 YYNGEE. CDR3 in amino acids: CASSTSTGVHTEAFF. The CDR3 nucleotides read TGTGCCAGCAGCACCTCGACAGGGGTACACACTGAAGCTTTCTTT.

This clonotype was found many times. The rearrangement joins TRBV9 to TRBJ2-1; a weak D match, TRBD1 (6 bases). The germline V and J ends were trimmed by 1 base and 4 bases, with 9 bases remaining between them. The CDR3 has 14 amino acids. Germline V gives CDR1 SGDLS, CDR2 YYNGEE. For the CDR3, the DNA is TGTGCCAGCAGCGTAACAGACAGGTACAATGAGCAGTTCTTC. Its protein is CASSVTDRYNEQFF.

This clonotype was counted many times. The chain is built from TRBV9 and TRBJ2-7; D is possibly TRBD2 (5 bases). The germline V and J ends were trimmed by 3 bases and 3 bases, with 7 bases remaining between them. The CDR3 has 12 amino acids. Germline values: CDR1 SGDLS, CDR2 YYNGEE. The DNA for the CDR3 is TGTGCCAGCAGCGGAAGCGGCTACGAGCAGTACTTC. This encodes CASSGSGYEQYF.

Many counts were recorded for this clonotype. This chain joins TRBV9 and TRBJ2-2; D may be TRBD1 (6 bases). CDR1 is SGDLS and CDR2 is YYNGEE in the germline V gene. V lost 4 bases, J lost 5 bases, and 24 bases lay in between. The CDR3 is made up of 18 amino acids. The CDR3 is CASSPTGGGGRGTGELFF. As DNA, the CDR3 is TGTGCCAGCAGCCCCACAGGTGGTGGGGGCCGGGGAACCGGGGAGCTGTTTTTT.

This clonotype was counted at least ten times. The chain has TRBV9 and TRBJ2-7; D perhaps matches TRBD1 (6 bases). V was pared by 4 bases and J by 2 bases, with 16 bases between. The CDR3 is made up of 15 amino acids. CDR1 SGDLS and CDR2 YYNGEE come from the germline V gene. The DNA for the CDR3 is TGTGCCAGCAGCCTCGTAGATGACAGGACCTACGAGCAGTACTTC. It encodes CASSLVDDRTYEQYF. Variable domain in full (rest from reference TRBV9 and TRBJ2-7): DSGVTQTPKHLITATGQRVTLRCSPRSGDLSVYWYQQSLDQGLQFLIQYYNGEERAKGNILERFSAQQFPDLHSELNLSSLELGDSALYFCASSLVDDRTYEQYFGPGTRLTVT.

This clonotype has a count of ten or more. The V call is TRBV9, the J call TRBJ1-1, with a weak D call TRBD1 (5 bases). The germline gives CDR1 SGDLS, CDR2 YYNGEE. Trimming pared 2 bases from V and 0 bases from J, leaving 8 bases between. CDR3 length: 14 amino acids. CDR3 DNA: TGTGCCAGCAGCGTGAGGGGCATGAACACTGAAGCTTTCTTT. Its protein is CASSVRGMNTEAFF.

This clonotype was seen at least ten times. The J gene is TRBJ1-3, the V gene TRBV9, with D possibly matching TRBD1 (6 bases). Deletions cut 3 bases from V and 1 base from J, with 11 bases between. The length of the CDR3 is 15 residues. Germline V gives CDR1 SGDLS, CDR2 YYNGEE. The CDR3, as DNA: TGTGCCAGCAGCGCCCCAGGGGTATCTGGAAACACCATATATTTT. This codes for CASSAPGVSGNTIYF.